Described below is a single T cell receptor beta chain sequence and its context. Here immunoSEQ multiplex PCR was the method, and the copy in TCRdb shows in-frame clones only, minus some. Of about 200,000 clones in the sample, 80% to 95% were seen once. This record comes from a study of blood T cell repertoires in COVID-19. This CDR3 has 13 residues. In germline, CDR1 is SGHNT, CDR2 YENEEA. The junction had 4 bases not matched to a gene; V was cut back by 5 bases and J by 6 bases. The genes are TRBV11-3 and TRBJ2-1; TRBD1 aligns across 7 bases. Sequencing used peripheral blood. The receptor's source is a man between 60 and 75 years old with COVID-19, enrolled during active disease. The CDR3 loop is CASSQTGINEQFF. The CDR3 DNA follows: TGTGCCAGCAGCCAGACAGGGATCAATGAGCAGTTCTTC.